This T cell receptor (beta chain) was documented in a study of T-cell reconstitution after alpha-beta-depleted transplantation in children. This clonotype was observed many times. The library targeted TCRbeta and was prepared with unique molecular identifiers. TCRdb redid the calling of the PCR reads with MiXCR, one entry per CDR3 protein. The sample records roughly 590,000 distinct CDR3 sequences, roughly 17% being singletons. Trimming removed 5 bases from V and 10 bases from J; junction bases left unmatched: 12. Germline V gene data show CDR1 as SQVTM and CDR2 as ANQGSEA. This CDR3 is 14 amino acids long.

The chain carries TRBV29-1 and TRBJ2-1, with TRBD1 matching over 9 bases. The sequence derives from a human donor who donated a stem cell graft to a child with acute myeloid leukemia. The sequencing here drew on PBMCs from the stem cell graft donor, taken from the stem cell graft. The CDR3 protein is CSVFGQGSPGEQFF. The CDR3 DNA is TGCAGCGTTTTTGGACAGGGGTCTCCTGGAGAGCAGTTCTTC.